This T cell receptor (beta chain) emerged from a study of blood T cell repertoires in COVID-19. Study-level background: Acute and convalescent COVID-19 specimens originated in the United States, Italy and Spain. T cells, B-cell-depleted T cells, or PBMCs provided the cDNA or gDNA that served as material.

Germline-derived CDR1 and CDR2 are SGHVS and FQNEAQ. V was pared by 3 bases and J by 6 bases, with 14 bases between. CDR3 length: 14 amino acids. Followed longitudinally, the Seattle patients had been enrolled during active infection. As originally analysed: Reference gene primer amplification gave nucleated cell count estimates. TCRdb's table, derived via immunoSEQ multiplex PCR, lists solely in-frame clones and lacks some. That table furnishes V, J and clone size, whereas the DNA furnished D and trimming. The sample contains some 160,000 clones, just under 85% of which appear only once. This chain joins TRBV7-8 and TRBJ1-1; perhaps TRBD1 as D (6 bases). The source material was peripheral blood. The source is an elderly woman with COVID-19, enrolled during active disease. CDR3 protein: CASSLGHQEAEAFF. CDR3 coding DNA: TGTGCCAGCAGCTTGGGACACCAGGAGGCTGAAGCTTTCTTT. Filled out from reference TRBV7-8 and TRBJ1-1, the complete variable domain reads GAGVSQSPRYKVAKRGQDVALRCDPISGHVSLFWYQQALGQGPEFLTYFQNEAQLDKSGLPSDRFFAERPEGSVSTLKIQRTQQEDSAVYLCASSLGHQEAEAFFGQGTRLTVV.